The rows below give T cell receptor beta chains drawn from one sample of a study of shared clonotypes between healthy human individuals. Method: immunoSEQ multiplex PCR; TCRdb's copy keeps in-frame clones and lacks some. Here the sample spans about 1,800,000 clones, about 95% being singletons. Sequencing was done on a sample of naive CD8+ T cells sorted from blood. The receptors here all came from a man younger than 35 in good health. Both conserved end residues are part of each CDR3. D genes are given only for firm matches. Where a row states a size, it is once, few, many or the class of an expanded clone; other rows omit it.

clone size,J gene,V gene,D gene,CDR3 DNA,CDR3 protein
.,TRBJ2-7,TRBV28,.,TGTGCCAGCAGGGAGGTTGACGAGCAGTACTTC,CASREVDEQYF
.,TRBJ2-7,TRBV5-1,.,TGCGCCAGCAGCTTGGAGGGATCCGGCTACGAGCAGTACTTC,CASSLEGSGYEQYF
.,TRBJ2-7,TRBV4-3,TRBD2,TGCGCCAGCAGCCAGGGGACTAGCGGGCTATACGAGCAGTACTTC,CASSQGTSGLYEQYF
.,TRBJ1-4,TRBV15,.,TGTGCCACCAGCAGAGAGATTCCCCAGCCGGATGAAAAACTGTTTTTT,CATSREIPQPDEKLFF
.,TRBJ1-2,TRBV7-8,TRBD1,TGTGCCAGCAGCTTAGCCCGGACAGGGGATAACTATGGCTACACCTTC,CASSLARTGDNYGYTF
once,TRBJ1-1,TRBV10-3,.,TGTGCCATCAGTGAGCCCAGGGGTTCGAACACTGAAGCTTTCTTT,CAISEPRGSNTEAFF
.,TRBJ2-7,TRBV7-9,.,TGTGCCAGCAGCCGGTGGGTCGGAGACTACGAGCAGTACTTC,CASSRWVGDYEQYF
.,TRBJ2-3,TRBV13,.,TGTGCCAGCAGCTTAGGAGCGGAGACAGATACGCAGTATTTT,CASSLGAETDTQYF
.,TRBJ1-2,TRBV19,.,TGTGCCAGTAGTACGCAGGGTCACTATGGCTACACCTTC,CASSTQGHYGYTF
few,TRBJ1-1,TRBV30,.,TGTGCCTGGGGCGTGGTAGCTGGGGCTGAAGCTTTCTTT,CAWGVVAGAEAFF
.,TRBJ2-5,TRBV19,TRBD1,TGTGCCAGTAGTATAGATCTAGAGACAGGGGCTGTAGAGACCCAGTACTTC,CASSIDLETGAVETQYF
.,TRBJ2-2,TRBV6-5,TRBD2,TGTGCCAGCAGTTACATGACTAGCGGTTCCGGGGAGCTGTTTTTT,CASSYMTSGSGELFF
.,TRBJ2-2,TRBV13,.,TGTGCCAGCAGCTCGGCCGGGGTAGCAGGGCACGGGGAGCTGTTTTTT,CASSSAGVAGHGELFF
.,TRBJ2-7,TRBV11-2,TRBD2,TGTGCCAGCAGTACGGGGGGACTAGCGGGAGTCTTGACCTACGAGCAGTACTTC,CASSTGGLAGVLTYEQYF
.,TRBJ2-7,TRBV4-1,.,TGCGCCAGCAGCCCCCCTGCCGAGGAGCAGTACTTC,CASSPPAEEQYF
.,TRBJ1-2,TRBV27,.,TGTGCCAGCAGACCCAGGGAAGAATCGTATGGCTACACCTTC,CASRPREESYGYTF
.,TRBJ1-4,TRBV5-6,.,TGTGCCAGCAGCTTAAGTCCAACTAATGAAAAACTGTTTTTT,CASSLSPTNEKLFF
.,TRBJ1-1,TRBV5-4,.,TGTGCCAGCAGCTTGGACATGGCTACAGAAGCCACTGAAGCTTTCTTT,CASSLDMATEATEAFF
.,TRBJ2-7,TRBV19,.,TGTGCCAGTAGTCCTTCTCTAGGTTTCTACGAGCAGTACTTC,CASSPSLGFYEQYF
.,TRBJ2-3,TRBV5-1,.,TGCGCCAGCAGCTTGTCGGAGGGAGGAAGGACAGATACGCAGTATTTT,CASSLSEGGRTDTQYF
.,TRBJ2-3,TRBV6-5,.,TGTGCCAGCAGTGAGGACATTCTTACGCAGTATTTT,CASSEDILTQYF
.,TRBJ2-7,TRBV7-9,.,TGTGCCAGCAGCCAAAAACGGGAATACGAGCAGTACTTC,CASSQKREYEQYF
.,TRBJ2-1,TRBV15,TRBD1,TGTGCCACCAGCCGGACAGGGTACTACAATGAGCAGTTCTTC,CATSRTGYYNEQFF
.,TRBJ2-7,TRBV9,.,TGTGCCAGCAGCGTAGAGGAAGGAGACTACGAGCAGTACTTC,CASSVEEGDYEQYF
.,TRBJ1-1,TRBV10-3,.,TGTGCCATCAGGGCTGGGGACGGGGGTGAAGCTTTCTTT,CAIRAGDGGEAFF
few,TRBJ2-1,TRBV30,.,TGTGCCTGGAGAGGGGGGGCATTGAGCAATGAGCAGTTCTTC,CAWRGGALSNEQFF
.,TRBJ1-2,TRBV11-2,.,TGTGCCAGCAGCTTAGTTCACTTGGAGACAGGAAACTATGGCTACACCTTC,CASSLVHLETGNYGYTF
.,TRBJ2-3,TRBV7-6,TRBD2,TGTGCCAGCAGCTTAGAGGTAGCGGGGGACACAGATACGCAGTATTTT,CASSLEVAGDTDTQYF
.,TRBJ2-1,TRBV7-9,.,TGTGCCAGCAGCCCCCCGACAGCGTGGAATGAGCAGTTCTTC,CASSPPTAWNEQFF
.,TRBJ2-7,TRBV4-3,.,TGCGCCAGCAGCCAAGATCTTGGGGTCGAGCAGTACTTC,CASSQDLGVEQYF
.,TRBJ2-7,TRBV14,TRBD1,TGTGCCAGCAGCCAAGGGACAGGGGGCAACTACGAGCAGTACTTC,CASSQGTGGNYEQYF
few,TRBJ1-2,TRBV27,.,TGTGCCAGCAGTCCCAGGGGCCCCTATGGCTACACCTTC,CASSPRGPYGYTF
.,TRBJ2-5,TRBV5-6,TRBD2,TGTGCCAGCAGCTTGGCCACGGCGGGGGGTCGCAAGGGGACCCAGTACTTC,CASSLATAGGRKGTQYF
.,TRBJ1-2,TRBV5-1,.,TGCGCCAGCAGCTTGGTCCCGGGTGAGCCTGACTATGGCTACACCTTC,CASSLVPGEPDYGYTF
.,TRBJ2-6,TRBV29-1,.,TGCAGCGTTGAGGATCCGGGACAAAAGGCCAACGTCCTGACTTTC,CSVEDPGQKANVLTF
.,TRBJ2-3,TRBV9,TRBD2,TGTGCCAGCAGCGCTACTAGCGGGAGAGGGTCAGATACGCAGTATTTT,CASSATSGRGSDTQYF
once,TRBJ2-3,TRBV13,TRBD2,TGTGCCAGCAGCTTACGGGCGGGGGGAGATACGCAGTATTTT,CASSLRAGGDTQYF
.,TRBJ2-5,TRBV27,TRBD1,TGTGCCAGCAACGACAGGGGCCCCCTGGAGACCCAGTACTTC,CASNDRGPLETQYF
few,TRBJ2-7,TRBV19,TRBD1,TGTGCCAGTAGCCTCTCCGGGACAGCCTACGAGCAGTACTTC,CASSLSGTAYEQYF
once,TRBJ1-2,TRBV25-1,.,TGTGCCAGCAGTGAATTTGGGGGGTACGGCTACACCTTC,CASSEFGGYGYTF
.,TRBJ2-7,TRBV2,.,TGTGCCAGCAGTCCCACCCAACATCTCCTCCAGCAGTACTTC,CASSPTQHLLQQYF
.,TRBJ2-1,TRBV2,TRBD2,TGTGCCAGCAGTGATTTATGGCGGGAGGGCCACAATGAGCAGTTCTTC,CASSDLWREGHNEQFF
once,TRBJ2-1,TRBV5-6,TRBD1,TGTGCCAGCAGCCTAACCTCCGGGACAGGGCTCTACAATGAGCAGTTCTTC,CASSLTSGTGLYNEQFF
.,TRBJ1-5,TRBV19,.,TGTGCCAGTGGCGGGGGGAACGGATATAGCAATCAGCCCCAGCATTTT,CASGGGNGYSNQPQHF
.,TRBJ2-7,TRBV7-6,TRBD1,TGTGCCAGCGGAGGACAGGGACTCGAGCAGTACTTC,CASGGQGLEQYF
once,TRBJ2-7,TRBV7-9,.,TGTGCCAGCAGCTTAGGAGAGGGGCCCTCCTACGAGCAGTACTTC,CASSLGEGPSYEQYF
.,TRBJ2-2,TRBV6-5,.,TGTGCCAGCAGGACTAACACCGGGGAGCTGTTTTTT,CASRTNTGELFF
.,TRBJ1-4,TRBV15,.,TGTGCCACCAGCAGAGATAGGCAGGCTAATGAAAAACTGTTTTTT,CATSRDRQANEKLFF
.,TRBJ2-7,TRBV29-1,.,TGCAGCGTTTCTCCAGTTGGCGGGATGAACAACGAGCAGTACTTC,CSVSPVGGMNNEQYF